This T cell receptor (beta chain) was sequenced for a study of OX40 agonist ivuxolimab in advanced cancers. Study in general: The dose of intravenous ivuxolimab that patients received every 2 weeks ranged from 0.01 to 10 mg/kg. Partial responses were seen in three patients, one with hepatocellular carcinoma and two with cutaneous melanoma. Findings and caveats of the study: Partly responding patients at 0.1-3.0 mg/kg showed some of the smallest clonal expansion.

Turning to this clone: What it binds is not known.

Here immunoSEQ multiplex PCR was the method, and the copy in TCRdb shows in-frame clones only, minus some. Found here are some 64,000 clones, 92% of them singletons; the top ten hold 20% to 30%. The germline gives CDR1 LNHDA, CDR2 SQIVND (reference sequence). The CDR3 has 12 amino acids. Trimming left V 2 bases short and J 5 bases short, with 3 bases between. The chain has TRBV19 and TRBJ2-2; D not resolved. The input for sequencing was CD4+ or CD8+ T cells sorted from blood, taken in a trial of the OX40 agonist ivuxolimab. This TCR derives from an adult with an advanced solid tumor such as melanoma, head and neck, liver or kidney cancer. CDR3 in amino acids: CASSILTGELFF. The CDR3 DNA is TGTGCCAGTAGTATATTGACCGGGGAGCTGTTTTTT.